This TCR beta chain originates from a study of cytomegalovirus exposure and HLA in healthy donors. As regards this clone: Its antigen is currently unknown.

The donors, nominally healthy at sampling, likely had unrecorded immune exposures. Study findings and constraints: Analysis was carried out at a later point, and it linked a missense DCLRE1C variant to TCR beta V- and J-gene trimming. Based on reports, TCR beta sequences accurately predicted HLA-A and HLA-B alleles for most subjects. Most of the TCR beta V segments (in an earlier analysis) were productive either about 90% or about 30% of the time.

Amplification used 60 Vbeta primers and 13 Jbeta primers. Sequencing was performed with immunoSEQ multiplex PCR; in TCRdb, only in-frame clones are kept and a portion is missing. The sample yields roughly 100,000 clones, around 60% seen once. This clonotype was sampled from a woman in her forties or fifties in good health and CMV-seronegative. The specimen sequenced was PBMCs.

This CDR3 is CASSQALGSEQYF. For the CDR3, the DNA is TGTGCCAGCAGCCAAGCTCTTGGCTCCGAGCAGTACTTC. The gene calls are TRBV4-2 and TRBJ2-7; D unclear. The germline CDR1 and CDR2 sequences are LGHNA and YNFKEQ. Trimming removed 1 base from V and 6 bases from J, with 10 bases in between. This CDR3 is 13 amino acids long.